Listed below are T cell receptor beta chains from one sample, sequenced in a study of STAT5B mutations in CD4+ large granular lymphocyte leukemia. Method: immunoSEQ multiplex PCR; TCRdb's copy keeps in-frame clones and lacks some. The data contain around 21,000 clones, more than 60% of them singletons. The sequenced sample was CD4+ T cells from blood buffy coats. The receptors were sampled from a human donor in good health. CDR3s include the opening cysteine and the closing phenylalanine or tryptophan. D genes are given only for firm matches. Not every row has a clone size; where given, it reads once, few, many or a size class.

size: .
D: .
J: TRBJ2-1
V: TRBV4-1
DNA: TGCGCCAGCAGCCAAGACCCGTTCAATGAGCAGTTCTTC
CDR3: CASSQDPFNEQFF

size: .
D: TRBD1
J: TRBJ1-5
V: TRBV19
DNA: TGTGCCAGTAGTTCACTCACCCGGGACAGGGGTCAGCCCCAGCATTTT
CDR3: CASSSLTRDRGQPQHF

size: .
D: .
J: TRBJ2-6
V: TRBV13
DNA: TGTGCCAGCAGCCCTCCCCCTGGGGACTCTGGGGCCAACGTCCTGACTTTC
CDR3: CASSPPPGDSGANVLTF

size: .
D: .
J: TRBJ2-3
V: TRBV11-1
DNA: TGTGCCAGCAGCTCCCCCCCCCTGACGCCGAGGGGCACAGATACGCAGTATTTT
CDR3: CASSSPPLTPRGTDTQYF

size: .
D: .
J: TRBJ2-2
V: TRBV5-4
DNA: TGTGCCAGCAGCTTGAGCGACGGGGAGCTGTTTTTT
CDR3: CASSLSDGELFF

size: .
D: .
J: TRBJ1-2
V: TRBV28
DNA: TGTGCCAGCAGTTCCGGCCAAGGGCGGAGGGTTGGCTACACCTTC
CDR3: CASSSGQGRRVGYTF

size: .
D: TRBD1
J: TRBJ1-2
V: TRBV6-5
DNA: TGTGCCAGCAGTTACGTCCGGACAGGGGGCTCCTATGGCTACACCTTC
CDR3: CASSYVRTGGSYGYTF

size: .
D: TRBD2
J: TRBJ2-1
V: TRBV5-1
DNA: TGCGCCAGCAGCTTGGGGGCGGGGGTGGCCGCTAATGAGCAGTTCTTC
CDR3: CASSLGAGVAANEQFF

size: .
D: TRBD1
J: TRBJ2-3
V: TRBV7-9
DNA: TGTGCCAGCAGGCGCACAGGGGTCCAAGGCACAGATACGCAGTATTTT
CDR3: CASRRTGVQGTDTQYF

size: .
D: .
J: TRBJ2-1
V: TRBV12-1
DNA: TGTGCCAGCAGCATCCTAGCGGGGGGATACAATGAGCAGTTCTTC
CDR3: CASSILAGGYNEQFF

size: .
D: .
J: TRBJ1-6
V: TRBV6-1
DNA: TGTGCCAGCAGTGAGCTGACGGGACAATACTCACCCCTCCACTTT
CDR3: CASSELTGQYSPLHF

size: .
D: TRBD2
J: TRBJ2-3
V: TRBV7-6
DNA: TGTGCCAGCAGCTTAGTAAGGACTAGCGGGAGCCGGCCCACAGATACGCAGTATTTT
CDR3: CASSLVRTSGSRPTDTQYF

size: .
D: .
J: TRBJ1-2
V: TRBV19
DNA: TGTGCCAGTAGTAGGAGTGGGGCAAGGTATGGCTACACCTTC
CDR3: CASSRSGARYGYTF

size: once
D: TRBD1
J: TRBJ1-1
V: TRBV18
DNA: TGTGCCAGCTCACCAAGGACAGGGGATGAAGCTTTCTTT
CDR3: CASSPRTGDEAFF

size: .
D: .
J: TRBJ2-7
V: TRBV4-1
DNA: TGCGCCAGCAGCTACGGACGGGACGTCCTACGAGTGTACTTC
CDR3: CASSYGRDVLRVYF

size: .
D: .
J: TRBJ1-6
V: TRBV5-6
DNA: TGTGCCAGCAGCTATGGTTTCCAGTCCATCAATTCACCCCTCCACTTT
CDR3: CASSYGFQSINSPLHF

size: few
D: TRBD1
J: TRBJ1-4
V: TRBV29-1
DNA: TGCAGCGTTGAAGAGACAGGGGGCGAAAAACTGTTTTTT
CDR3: CSVEETGGEKLFF

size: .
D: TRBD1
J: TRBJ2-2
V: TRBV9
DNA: TGTGCCAGCAGCTTATCGACAGGGGGCATTAATACCGGGGAGCTGTTTTTT
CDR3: CASSLSTGGINTGELFF

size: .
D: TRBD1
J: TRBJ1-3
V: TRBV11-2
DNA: TGTGCCAGCAGCCCCCGACAGGGAAACTCTGGAAACACCATATATTTT
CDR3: CASSPRQGNSGNTIYF

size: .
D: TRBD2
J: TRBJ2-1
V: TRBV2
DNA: TGTGCCAGCAGTGAGATAGTTAGCGGGGGTGAGCAGTTCTTC
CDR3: CASSEIVSGGEQFF

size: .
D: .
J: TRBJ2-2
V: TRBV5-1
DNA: TGCGCCAGCAGCGTGAGTAGCGGCACCGGGGAGCTGTTTTTT
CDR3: CASSVSSGTGELFF

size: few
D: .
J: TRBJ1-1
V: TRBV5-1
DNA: TGCGCCAGCAGCTTCATCACAGGCGGTGAAGCTTTCTTT
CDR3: CASSFITGGEAFF

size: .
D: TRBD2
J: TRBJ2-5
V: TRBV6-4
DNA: TGTGCCAGCAGTGGACTAGCGGGGTATACACGGCGGGAGACCCAGTACTTC
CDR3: CASSGLAGYTRRETQYF

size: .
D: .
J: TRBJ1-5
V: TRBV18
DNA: TGTGCCAGCTCACCACCGGAGATTACAGGGTATTCTCAGCCCCAGCATTTT
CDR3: CASSPPEITGYSQPQHF

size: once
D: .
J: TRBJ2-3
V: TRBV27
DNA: TGTGCCAGCAGTTTGAATAGTCAAACCCAGGGGGATACGCAGTATTTT
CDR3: CASSLNSQTQGDTQYF

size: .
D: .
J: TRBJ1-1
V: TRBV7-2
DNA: TGTGCCAGCAGCTTTAGGGGGGCGATAACTGAAGCTTTCTTT
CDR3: CASSFRGAITEAFF

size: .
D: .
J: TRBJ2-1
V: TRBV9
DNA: TGTGCCAGCAGCGTAGTTCTGGAGGGTGAGCAGTTCTTC
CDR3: CASSVVLEGEQFF

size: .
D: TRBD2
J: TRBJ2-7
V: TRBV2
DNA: TGTGCCAGCACCGGACTAGCGGCCAACTCCTACGAGCAGTACTTC
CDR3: CASTGLAANSYEQYF

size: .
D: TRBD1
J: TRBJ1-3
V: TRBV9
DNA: TGTGCCAGCAGCGACAGGGGCAGCTCTGGAAACACCATATATTTT
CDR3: CASSDRGSSGNTIYF

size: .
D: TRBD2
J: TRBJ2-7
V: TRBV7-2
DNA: TGTGCCAGCAGCTCAAGCAGGCTAGCGGGAGTCGAGCAGTACTTC
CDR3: CASSSSRLAGVEQYF

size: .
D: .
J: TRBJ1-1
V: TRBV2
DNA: TGTGCCACTAACGGGCCGTTCCGGGGGGCTGAAGCTTTCTTT
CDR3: CATNGPFRGAEAFF

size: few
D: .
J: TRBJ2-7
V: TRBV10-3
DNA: TGTGCCATCAGTGAGTCGGCAACAGGGCAGGGTTTCGTGCAGTACTTC
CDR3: CAISESATGQGFVQYF

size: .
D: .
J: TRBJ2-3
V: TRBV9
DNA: TGTGCCAGCAGCGTAGGGGTAACAGGCTCGTCAGATACGCAGTATTTT
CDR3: CASSVGVTGSSDTQYF

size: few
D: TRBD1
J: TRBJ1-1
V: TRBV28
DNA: TGTGCCAGCAGTTCATCCGGGACAGGATTCACTGAAGCTTTCTTT
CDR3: CASSSSGTGFTEAFF

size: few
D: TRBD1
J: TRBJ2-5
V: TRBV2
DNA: TGTGCCAGCAGTGACCCGGTGCCAGGGGGTCAAGAGACCCAGTACTTC
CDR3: CASSDPVPGGQETQYF

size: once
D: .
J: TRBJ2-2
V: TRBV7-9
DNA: TGTGCCAGCAGCCAGGCAGGGTCTGGGGGCACCGGGGAGCTGTTTTTT
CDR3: CASSQAGSGGTGELFF

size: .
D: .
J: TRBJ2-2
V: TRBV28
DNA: TGTGCCAGCAGTTTTCGTCAGGGTAGACTCGGGGAGCTGTTTTTT
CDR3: CASSFRQGRLGELFF

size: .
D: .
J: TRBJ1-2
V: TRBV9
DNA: TGTGCCAGCAGCGTACTGACAGGAAACGTAGGCTACACCTTC
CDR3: CASSVLTGNVGYTF

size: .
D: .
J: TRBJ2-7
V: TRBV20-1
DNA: TGCAGTGCTAGTTTAGGGGGTGGGGAGTACTTC
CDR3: CSASLGGGEYF

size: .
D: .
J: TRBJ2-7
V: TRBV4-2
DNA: TGTGCCAGCAGCCAAGGGGTAGAGTACGAGCAGTACTTC
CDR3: CASSQGVEYEQYF

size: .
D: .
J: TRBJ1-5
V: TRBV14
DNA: TGTGCCAGCAGCCTCGGCGTAGAGCCCCAGCATTTT
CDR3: CASSLGVEPQHF